The present entry profiles one T cell receptor beta chain with its context. Antigen specificity is unknown. The record originates from a study of PD-L1 blockade in urothelial cancer. General study points: Below-median pretreatment blood TCR clonality was associated with improved progression-free and overall survival.

The method was immunoSEQ multiplex PCR; TCRdb's version includes in-frame clones alone and lacks a portion of them. The data contain some 40,000 clones, about four fifths of them seen just once; the ten biggest clones take up 18%. The ends were cut back, 3 bases at V and 0 bases at J, with 10 bases in the middle. Germline loops: CDR1 KGHSH, CDR2 LQKENI. The CDR3 contains 15 residues. The sequences come from PBMCs, collected around atezolizumab (anti-PD-L1) treatment. The receptor was derived from a man in his sixties with urothelial cancer. This sequence joins TRBV18 and TRBJ2-3, with a tentative D call TRBD1 (6 bases). The CDR3 DNA reads as TGTGCCAGCTCACCTCGGGACATTAGCACAGATACGCAGTATTTT. Amino acid sequence: CASSPRDISTDTQYF.